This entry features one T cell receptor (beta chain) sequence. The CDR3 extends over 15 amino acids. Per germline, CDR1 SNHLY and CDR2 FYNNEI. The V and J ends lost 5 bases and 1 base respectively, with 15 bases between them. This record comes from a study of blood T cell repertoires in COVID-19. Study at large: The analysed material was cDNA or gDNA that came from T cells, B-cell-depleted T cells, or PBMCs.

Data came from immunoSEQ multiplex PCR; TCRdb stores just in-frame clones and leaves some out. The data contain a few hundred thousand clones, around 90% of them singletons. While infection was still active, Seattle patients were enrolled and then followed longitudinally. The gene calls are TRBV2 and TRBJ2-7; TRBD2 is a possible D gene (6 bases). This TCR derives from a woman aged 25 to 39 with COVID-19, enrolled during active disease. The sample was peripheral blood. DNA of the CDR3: TGTGCCAGCAGTCGCGGGGAGGCGGCATCCTACGAGCAGTACTTC. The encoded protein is CASSRGEAASYEQYF.